Sequencing of this T cell receptor beta chain was carried out in a study of Graves' ophthalmopathy and Graves' hyperthyroidism. Study-level points and caveats: The 13-signature model separated ophthalmopathy from stable hyperthyroidism at almost 90% sensitivity and almost 83% specificity.

By definition, stable hyperthyroidism involved no ophthalmopathy within 18 months of follow-up. Investigators amplified TCR beta CDR3 regions from RNA transcripts. The authors performed first-round RT-PCR with HTBI primers and then a second-round multiplex PCR. TCRdb re-called the multiplex PCR reads through MiXCR, storing one row per CDR3 protein. The sample contains some 360,000 distinct CDR3 sequences, about 15% of which appear only once. In regard to this clonotype: As yet, its antigen is unknown.

The TCR was taken from an adult woman with stable Graves' hyperthyroidism. The sequenced sample consisted of peripheral blood.

This CDR3 is CASSLLSDSGNYGYTF. CDR3 nucleotide sequence: TGTGCCAGCAGTTTATTGTCGGACAGTGGCAACTATGGCTACACCTTC. The chain links TRBV12-3 or TRBV12-4 to TRBJ1-2, with D possibly being TRBD1 (6 bases). This CDR3 region has 16 residues. V lost 2 bases, J lost 2 bases, and 15 bases lay in between.